The clone carrying this T cell receptor beta chain was observed a handful of times. Its antigen is not identified. The data derive from a study of beta chain features in type 1 diabetes. For the study at large: Examination spanned over 85,000,000 sorted cells from all samples.

Study results and caveats: Type 1 diabetes patients had moderately but significantly shorter TCRB CDR3s in all four CD4+ subsets.

All of the isolated RNA was reverse transcribed, so expressed TCRB transcripts were sequenced. Sequencing used immunoSEQ multiplex PCR; TCRdb keeps in-frame clones, though not all of them. Here the sample spans 300,000 to 400,000 clones, around 10% being singletons. Sequencing used central memory CD4+ T cells from blood. The receptor comes from a man in his thirties or forties with type 1 diabetes.

CDR3 sequence (DNA): TGCGCCAGCAGCCTCGGGATGCTGAACACTGAAGCTTTCTTT. This sequence encodes CASSLGMLNTEAFF. The gene calls are TRBV5-1 and TRBJ1-1; D uncertain. The CDR3 is 14 residues long. Germline values: CDR1 SGHRS, CDR2 YFSETQ. Trimming took off 4 bases at V and 0 bases at J, with 10 bases between the two ends.